These 31 T cell receptor beta chains were sequenced from one sample in a study of blood T cell repertoires in COVID-19. Some clones are missing from TCRdb's copy, which holds only in-frame ones; the method was immunoSEQ multiplex PCR. This table has approximately 300,000 clones, around 87% appearing once. The sample consisted of PBMCs or T cells enriched from blood (not recorded which). Source of these receptors: a woman in her 30s who had recovered from COVID-19.

The gene calls are TRBV25-1 and TRBJ2-1; D is possibly TRBD2 (5 bases). This CDR3 comprises 14 residues. Deletions cut 4 bases from V and 2 bases from J, with 9 bases between. Germline CDR1 MGHDK, CDR2 SYGVNS. The CDR3 loop is CASSGGLTYNEQFF. CDR3 bases: TGTGCCAGCAGTGGCGGGCTAACCTACAATGAGCAGTTCTTC.

J is TRBJ2-1 and V is TRBV5-1; unclear D gene. The CDR3 sequence is 15 residues long. Trimming left V 4 bases short and J 0 bases short, with 11 bases between. Germline lookup yields CDR1 SGHRS and CDR2 YFSETQ. CDR3 DNA: TGCGCCAGCAGCCCCTGGCCCCTCTCCTACAATGAGCAGTTCTTC. Its translation: CASSPWPLSYNEQFF.

The chain uses TRBV6-5 and TRBJ2-7; 9 bases agree with TRBD1. The germline CDR1 and CDR2 sequences are MNHEY and SVGAGI. The CDR3 loop spans 13 amino acids. V lost 6 bases, J lost 5 bases, and 5 bases stayed unmatched. The CDR3 nucleotides are TGTGCCAGCAGAGTACAGGGGGCCAACGAGCAGTACTTC. Encoded protein: CASRVQGANEQYF.

The chain is built from TRBV14 and TRBJ2-2; 9 positions agree with TRBD1. Trimming at V came to 4 bases and at J to 3 bases, leaving 3 bases not matched to a gene. CDR1 and CDR2 (germline): SGHDN, FVKESK. The CDR3 length is 15 residues. Written as DNA, the CDR3 is TGTGCCAGCAGCCCGGGACAGGGCGACACCGGGGAGCTGTTTTTT. Encoded protein: CASSPGQGDTGELFF.

As regards this clone: This sample includes further DNA sequences coding for the same CDR3. This chain joins TRBV5-4 and TRBJ2-3, with TRBD2 as a possible D gene (6 bases). From germline, CDR1 is SGHNT and CDR2 YYREEE (reference sequence). This CDR3 region has 14 residues. The V end was cut by 4 bases, the J end by 1 base, with 10 bases between. The CDR3 loop reads CASSTPGGTDTQYF. Written as DNA, the CDR3 is TGTGCCAGCAGCACCCCGGGGGGCACAGATACGCAGTATTTT. Together with reference TRBV5-4 and TRBJ2-3, the CDR3 gives the full variable domain: ETGVTQSPTHLIKTRGQQVTLRCSSQSGHNTVSWYQQALGQGPQFIFQYYREEENGRGNFPPRFSGLQFPNYSSELNVNALELDDSALYLCASSTPGGTDTQYFGPGTRLTVL.

V usage is TRBV28 and J usage is TRBJ1-5, with TRBD1 as a possible D gene (5 bases). Germline CDR1 MDHEN, CDR2 SYDVKM. This CDR3 has 12 residues. Trimming removed 3 bases at V and 6 bases at J, with 6 bases between. The CDR3 is CASSFRVQPQHF. CDR3 DNA: TGTGCCAGCAGTTTCAGGGTTCAGCCCCAGCATTTT.

The J gene is TRBJ1-4, the V gene TRBV10-1; 7 nucleotides match TRBD1. CDR1 and CDR2 from the germline V gene are WNHNN and SYGVQD (reference sequence). Unmatched junction bases numbered 0, after V lost 6 bases and J lost 5 bases. The CDR3 extends over 12 amino acids. The CDR3 nucleotides are TGCGCCAGCAGGACAGGGAATGAAAAACTGTTTTTT. Amino acids: CASRTGNEKLFF.

The chain carries TRBV7-2 and TRBJ2-3; TRBD1 aligns across 8 bases. The CDR3 loop spans 14 amino acids. Looked up from germline, CDR1 is SGHTA and CDR2 is FQGNSA. V lost 4 bases and J lost 3; bases outside the gene matches: 3. CDR3 coding DNA: TGTGCCAGCAGCTACCGACAGGGGACAGATACGCAGTATTTT. Protein: CASSYRQGTDTQYF.

The rearrangement joins TRBV11-2 to TRBJ2-7, with a tentative D call TRBD2 (5 bases). The CDR3 contains 13 residues. CDR1 is SGHAT, CDR2 FQNNGV, per germline. The V gene lost 5 bases and the J gene lost 6 bases, with 14 bases spanning the gap. The CDR3: CASSKVAAAEQYF. The CDR3, as DNA: TGTGCCAGCAGCAAGGTAGCAGCGGCCGAGCAGTACTTC.

This clone was detected once. The gene calls are TRBV4-3 and TRBJ1-2; D possibly corresponds to TRBD1 (6 bases). Trimming cost V 5 bases and J 4 bases, with 23 bases left between them. In germline, CDR1 is LGHNA, CDR2 YSLEER. The CDR3 loop spans 17 amino acids. The CDR3 is CASSGQTAFMSGYGYTF. Here the CDR3 DNA reads TGCGCCAGCAGCGGACAGACCGCCTTCATGAGCGGCTATGGCTACACCTTC.

The genes are TRBV5-4 and TRBJ2-6; TRBD2 matches at 7 bases. The germline gives CDR1 SGHNT, CDR2 YYREEE (reference sequence). The V gene end was trimmed by 4 bases and the J gene end by 0 bases; junction bases not matched to a gene: 10. This CDR3 comprises 18 residues. The CDR3 spells CASSARGGSSSGANVLTF. The CDR3, as DNA: TGTGCCAGCAGCGCACGCGGGGGTTCGAGCTCTGGGGCCAACGTCCTGACTTTC.

The chain uses TRBV19 and TRBJ1-5; D gene uncertain. From germline, CDR1 is LNHDA and CDR2 SQIVND (reference sequence). There are 16 residues in the CDR3. V lost 3 bases and J lost 7, with 19 bases in between. The CDR3 sequence: CASSIRNDRPRQPQHF. The CDR3 region has the DNA TGTGCCAGTAGTATCCGGAATGACCGCCCGCGGCAGCCCCAGCATTTT.

J is TRBJ2-3 and V is TRBV24-1, with 8 nucleotides matching TRBD1. Trimming cost V 4 bases and J 6 bases; bases outside gene matches: 8. Germline assignment: CDR1 KGHDR and CDR2 SFDVKD. This CDR3 has 15 amino acids. CDR3 loop: CATSDPTGALDTQYF. As DNA, the CDR3 is TGTGCCACCAGTGACCCGACAGGGGCCTTGGATACGCAGTATTTT.

The rearrangement links TRBV5-6 to TRBJ2-7, with TRBD1 matching over 8 bases. This CDR3 is 14 amino acids long. Germline V gene sequence: CDR1 SGHDT, CDR2 YYEEEE. V gave up 4 bases and J gave up 3 bases; unmatched junction bases: 6. CDR3 region: CASSPTGDGYEQYF. CDR3 DNA sequence: TGTGCCAGCAGCCCGACAGGGGATGGCTACGAGCAGTACTTC.

This clone was found once. The chain joins TRBV11-2 to TRBJ2-7, with 8 bases lining up with TRBD1. V trimming: 5 bases; J trimming: 5 bases; junction bases outside the gene matches: 5. Per the germline V gene, CDR1 is SGHAT and CDR2 is FQNNGV. This CDR3 has 13 amino acids. DNA of the CDR3: TGTGCCAGCAGCCCGACAGGGGAGGACGAGCAGTACTTC. Translated: CASSPTGEDEQYF.

The chain carries TRBV5-1 and TRBJ2-2, with TRBD1 matching 8 bases. Germline V lookup: CDR1 SGHRS, CDR2 YFSETQ. The CDR3 loop spans 17 amino acids. The V gene end was trimmed by 2 bases and the J gene end by 3 bases; junction bases not matched to a gene: 9. CDR3 sequence reads: CASSLNPDRAYTGELFF. The CDR3 nucleotides read TGCGCCAGCAGCTTAAACCCGGACAGGGCTTACACCGGGGAGCTGTTTTTT. Full variable domain (rest looked up from reference TRBV5-1 and TRBJ2-2): KAGVTQTPRYLIKTRGQQVTLSCSPISGHRSVSWYQQTPGQGLQFLFEYFSETQRNKGNFPGRFSGRQFSNSRSEMNVSTLELGDSALYLCASSLNPDRAYTGELFFGEGSRLTVL.

The chain employs TRBV5-6 and TRBJ1-1; D is perhaps TRBD1 (5 bases). Trimming left V 2 bases short and J 6 bases short, with 17 bases between. The length of the CDR3 is 15 residues. CDR1 is SGHDT, CDR2 YYEEEE, per germline. The CDR3 DNA reads as TGTGCCAGCAGCTTTCGGTTCTCCAGGGTGTCTGAAGCTTTCTTT. Its translation is CASSFRFSRVSEAFF.

DNA of the CDR3: TGTGCCAGCAGTACAGGACGGCCGAATCAGCCCCAGCATTTT. Protein product: CASSTGRPNQPQHF. The chain recombines TRBV27 with TRBJ1-5; a weak D match, TRBD1 (5 bases). The CDR3 is 14 residues long. Trimming stripped 5 bases from V and 4 bases from J, with 12 bases between. Germline V lookup: CDR1 MNHEY, CDR2 SMNVEV (reference sequence).

Comments on this clone: Other DNA sequences in this sample translate to the same CDR3. The chain carries TRBV12-3 or TRBV12-4 and TRBJ1-2; TRBD1 might be the D (5 bases). With 11 bases removed from V and 2 bases from J, the gap between germline ends came to 9 bases. CDR3 length: 11 amino acids. CDR3 in amino acids: CASRGNYGYTF. The CDR3 DNA sequence: TGTGCCTCGCGGGGCAACTATGGCTACACCTTC.

The chain recombines TRBV3-1 (or the pseudogene TRBV3-2) with TRBJ2-7; D might be TRBD1 (5 bases). CDR1 and CDR2 (germline): LGHDT, YNNKEL (reference sequence). This CDR3 contains 13 residues. Trimming left V 1 base short and J 5 bases short, with 9 bases between. CDR3 coding DNA: TGTGCCAGCAGCCAAGGGGGCGGCCACGAGCAGTACTTC. This codes for CASSQGGGHEQYF.

This chain links TRBV30 with TRBJ1-1; 7 bases align to TRBD1. Trimming cost V 1 base and J 8 bases; bases outside gene matches: 13. In germline, CDR1 is GTSNPN, CDR2 SVGIG (reference sequence). This CDR3 region has 15 residues. CDR3 region: CAWSGDSLGFREAFF. Written as DNA, the CDR3 is TGTGCCTGGAGTGGGGACAGCCTTGGGTTTAGAGAAGCTTTCTTT.

The chain uses TRBV28 and TRBJ2-3, with D tentatively TRBD2 (5 bases). The CDR3 is 14 residues long. The V gene lost 2 bases and the J gene lost 3 bases, with 9 bases spanning the gap. CDR1 is MDHEN, CDR2 SYDVKM, per germline. The CDR3: CASSLRRATDTQYF. The CDR3 coding sequence is TGTGCCAGCAGTTTAAGGCGGGCGACAGATACGCAGTATTTT.

This clone came up once. The rearrangement links TRBV9 to TRBJ1-2; 7 positions agree with TRBD1. Germline CDR1 reads SGDLS; CDR2 reads YYNGEE. CDR3 size: 16 residues. The junction had 13 bases not matched to a gene; V was cut back by 2 bases and J by 6 bases. CDR3 protein: CASSVDGTGAYNGYTF. The CDR3 nucleotides read TGTGCCAGCAGCGTCGACGGTACAGGGGCTTATAATGGCTACACCTTC.

The rearrangement joins TRBV4-1 to TRBJ2-3; 7 bases fit TRBD1. V shed 6 bases and J 1 base; nucleotides not matched to a gene: 7. There are 15 residues in the CDR3. Germline values: CDR1 MGHRA, CDR2 YSYEKL. In nucleotides, the CDR3 is TGCGCCAGCAGGTTGACAGGGCTGGGCACAGATACGCAGTATTTT. Its translation is CASRLTGLGTDTQYF.

The chain links TRBV6-1 to TRBJ2-7; 12 nucleotides agree with TRBD2. Germline CDR1 MNHNS, CDR2 SASEGT. The length of the CDR3 is 16 residues. Trimming cost V 3 bases and J 0 bases; bases outside gene matches: 3. CDR3 amino acids: CASSDGLAGLSYEQYF. CDR3 nucleotides: TGTGCCAGCAGTGACGGACTAGCGGGACTCTCCTACGAGCAGTACTTC.

The V gene is TRBV12-5, the J gene TRBJ1-5, with TRBD1 identical over 9 bases. CDR3 size: 17 residues. With 1 base clipped from V and 1 base from J, the junction kept 5 bases outside the gene matches. Germline-derived CDR1 and CDR2 are LGHNT and FRNRAP. The CDR3 DNA reads as TGTGCTAGTGGTTTGGCGACGGACAGGGGAAGCAATCAGCCCCAGCATTTT. It is translated as CASGLATDRGSNQPQHF.

This clone was picked up a small number of times. V gene TRBV28 combines with J gene TRBJ1-3; D remains unclear. Trimming stripped 7 bases from V and 5 bases from J, with 9 bases between. The CDR3 spans 12 residues. From germline, CDR1 is MDHEN and CDR2 SYDVKM. The CDR3: CASTPGRNTIYF. The CDR3 bases are TGTGCCAGCACCCCAGGCCGAAACACCATATATTTT.

The chain's CDR3 is CASRLKAIANQPQHF. CDR3 DNA sequence: TGTGCCAGCCGCCTTAAGGCCATAGCAAATCAGCCCCAGCATTTT. This rearrangement joins TRBV6-5 to TRBJ1-5; D unresolved. This CDR3 has 15 amino acids. Germline assignment: CDR1 MNHEY and CDR2 SVGAGI. Trimming took 8 bases from V and 4 from J, leaving 18 bases between them.

This chain links TRBV5-1 with TRBJ1-4; D might be TRBD1 (6 bases). CDR1 is SGHRS and CDR2 is YFSETQ in the germline V gene. V was trimmed by 7 bases and J by 7 bases, leaving 14 bases between them. This CDR3 is built from 13 residues. In DNA form, the CDR3 reads TGCGCCAGCGGTGGGGACAACGGTGAAAAACTGTTTTTT. Its protein product is CASGGDNGEKLFF. Using reference TRBV5-1 and TRBJ1-4 for the parts outside the CDR3, the full variable domain is KAGVTQTPRYLIKTRGQQVTLSCSPISGHRSVSWYQQTPGQGLQFLFEYFSETQRNKGNFPGRFSGRQFSNSRSEMNVSTLELGDSALYLCASGGDNGEKLFFGSGTQLSVL.

On this clone itself: The identical CDR3 is also encoded by other nucleotide sequences in the sample. The chain is built from TRBV27 and TRBJ2-5, with 7 bases that match TRBD2. Losses at the gene ends were 3 bases for V and 0 bases for J; bases not matched to a gene: 1. Germline V gene sequence: CDR1 MNHEY, CDR2 SMNVEV (reference sequence). The CDR3 has 14 residues. The CDR3 coding sequence is TGTGCCAGCAGTTTTCTAGCGGACCAAGAGACCCAGTACTTC. Residues: CASSFLADQETQYF.

This CDR3 reads CASSQKISRQGNEKLFF. CDR3 DNA: TGCGCCAGCAGCCAGAAAATTTCCCGGCAGGGCAATGAAAAACTGTTTTTT. This sequence joins TRBV4-1 and TRBJ1-4, with D possibly matching TRBD1 (5 bases). CDR3 size: 17 residues. V dropped 3 bases and J dropped 5 bases, with 19 bases sitting between them. CDR1 and CDR2 (germline): MGHRA, YSYEKL.